This entry is about one T cell receptor beta chain. Its target is not known. This record comes from a study of OX40 agonist ivuxolimab in advanced cancers. The wider study: At doses from 0.01 to 10 mg/kg, patients were given intravenous ivuxolimab every 2 weeks.

The CDR3 runs 13 residues. Notes on the study in general: Dose levels from 0.1 to 3.0 mg/kg saw CD4+ and CD8+ blood T cells expand clonally by week 6.

Sampling of blood occurred at baseline, cycle 4 day 1, and cycle 7 day 1. Only in-frame clones appear in the TCRdb table, and some are missing; sequencing was by immunoSEQ multiplex PCR. Here the sample spans over 90,000 clones, less than 95% being singletons. Material: CD4+ or CD8+ T cells sorted from blood, obtained in a trial of the OX40 agonist ivuxolimab. The chain couples TRBV21-1 to TRBJ2-7; TRBD1 is the table's D call and was not checked against the DNA. TRBV21-1 has pseudogene status. The origin of this receptor is an adult with an advanced solid tumor such as melanoma, head and neck, liver or kidney cancer. The CDR3 sequence: CATSWTGTYEQYF. In DNA form, the CDR3 reads TGTGCCACCTCGTGGACAGGAACCTACGAGCAGTACTTC.